Detailed here is one T cell receptor beta chain. Its antigen specificity is not known. Base qualities were left out, and no much larger clone turns up one base away. CDR1 and CDR2 are drawn from the germline V gene: MGHDK, SYGVNS. Including the terminal cysteine and phenylalanine, the CDR3 comprises 16 residues. The kept DNA is CDR3 alone, 48 bases in frame from the first base. Unmatched junction bases come to 9, with V trimmed by 1 base and J by 3 bases. These data come from a study of cytomegalovirus exposure and HLA in healthy donors listed by TCRdb under 2017. In terms of the full investigation: According to an earlier analysis of a few hundred of the donors, about 180 million T cells yielded 95 million to 140 million unique TCR beta sequences and about 280 Gb of sequence data. The study combined high-throughput TCR immunosequencing, statistical association of individual TCRs with disease status, and machine learning to predict cytomegalovirus infection status. Besides the first cohort of approximately 670 subjects, a separate validation cohort made up of around 120 different subjects was used. All discovery cohort repertoires had been generated on a single sequencing platform. In an earlier analysis of several hundred of the donors, high-throughput TCR beta sequencing was used to judge whether each TCR beta V gene segment behaved as functional or pseudogenic. Donor age, sex, ethnicity and CMV serostatus were collected together with the repertoire data. HLA typing covered class I and class II loci at four-digit resolution. The study aimed to test whether signatures of past pathogen exposure could be identified by cataloging public T cell receptors. Rather than using new phenotypic data, the later analysis identified candidate immune exposures from TCR beta sequences and from how often those sequences occurred across donors. A later genetic analysis took genome-wide SNP genotypes for 398 of the 666 donors and used that subset as a discovery cohort. Across some 400 genotyped donors of the cohort, an average of about 200,000 unique TCR beta nucleotide sequences per donor were sequenced, and roughly 17% of those sequences were non-productive. Roughly five DR-DQ haplotypes were handled as single units for association and clustering, since linkage in the cohort was strong. Roughly 300 gigabases of sequencing data and around 87 million unique TCR sequences were included in an early release covering about 600 HLA-typed donors. The study used immunosequencing to profile the T cell repertoires of approximately 630 subjects and linked those repertoires to cytomegalovirus serostatus. A later analysis re-examined previously published TCR beta repertoires from more than 600 donors and added high-resolution HLA genotyping to investigate patterns of TCR occurrence. Typing coverage differed by locus: A, B, C, DRB1 and DQB1 were typed in about 629-630 donors, DQA1 in about 560, DPA1 in over 600, and DPB1 in approximately 450. Of the roughly 390 genotyped donors, 70% to 90% were placed in the genetic ancestry cluster associated with self-reported Caucasian donors. Broad study findings and their caveats: In a later analysis, most CMV-associated TCR beta chains were found to appear HLA-restricted, with HLA associations seemingly driven largely by CMV exposure. CMV serostatus was the only immune exposure information available for the cohort. Cytomegalovirus status was reported to be diagnosed by the classifier with high specificity and sensitivity in both the original and validation cohorts. A later analysis associated about 17,000 TCR beta sequences with specific HLA alleles at a false discovery rate of 0.05. Compared with equally common non-associated chains, HLA-associated TCR beta chains in a later analysis were more clonally expanded and had lower generation probabilities. Only TCR beta chains were sequenced in this cohort, and the absence of alpha or paired-chain data limited detectable features. The 87-base-pair reads could not distinguish some IMGT-functional V segments, including TRBV6-2 and TRBV6-3, so those segments were excluded. A few of the identified cytomegalovirus-associated TCR beta chains were confirmed in vitro to be specific for cytomegalovirus antigens. The study listed 150 to 200 TCR beta chains as associated with cytomegalovirus. The authors suggested that the approach could potentially be generalized to other disease states and immunological phenotypes. A later analysis reported that several top co-occurrence clusters appeared linked to parvovirus B19, influenza, CMV and Epstein-Barr virus. V-gene and J-gene trimming of TCR beta chains was associated with a missense DCLRE1C variant in a later genetic analysis, and the association was replicated in an independent cohort. The sequencing pipeline was judged likely to have produced a cluster of highly shared sequence variants as a technical artifact. An earlier analysis of around 500 of the donors showed that most TCR beta V segments appeared in productive rearrangements either about 87% or about 30% of the time, which broadly matched IMGT annotations. Most TCR sequences were observed very rarely across donors, whereas some public TCRs were present in many individuals. A further reported finding was that TCR beta sequences accurately predicted the HLA-A and HLA-B alleles for most subjects in the first cohort. Correlated functional status among segregating V segments might be attributable to linkage disequilibrium, but an unknown experimental factor could not be ruled out. Presence/absence analyses assumed roughly uniform sequencing depth across donors, an assumption that may not hold. When HLA alleles, especially DR and DQ, strongly co-occurred, attributing TCR associations to individual alleles was difficult. A later analysis found that TCR association rates varied across HLA loci, with DRB1 alleles showing the most associated TCRs and HLA-C alleles the fewest. According to a later genetic analysis, donors in an Asian-associated ancestry cluster had fewer N-insertions in productive TCRs than the approximately 700-donor mean. Roughly 17 rarely observed V segments, including chromosome 9 orphons, were excluded from the earlier analysis of some 590 of the donors because counts were too low. Because some donors lacked HLA typing at each locus, the association tests relied only on the typed subset.

Preparation of the library involved the immunoSEQ multiplex PCR assay. For the multiplex PCR, a mixture combining 60 forward primers for TCR Vbeta segments and 13 reverse primers for TCR Jbeta segments was used. The CDR3 region of rearranged TCR beta genes was amplified from genomic DNA with a multiplex PCR assay. The Illumina HiSeq System was used to sequence the amplified TCR beta libraries as 87-base-pair reads. Regarding the original processing steps: Across the 670 or so repertoires, a later analysis counted roughly 77 million unique TCR beta chains, around 10 million of which were shared by at least two donors. Raw reads were error-corrected and collapsed into unique sequences by a nearest-neighbor algorithm in which closely related sequences were merged to remove PCR and sequencing errors. Alignment of CDR3 sequences to IMGT reference sequences was used to assign V, D and J gene segments. For a sequence to be retained, a match of at least six nucleotides to both a V gene segment and a J gene segment was required. Rearrangements were classified as productive when the CDR3 lacked stop codons and remained in frame with V and J, and all other rearrangements were classified as non-productive. Following IMGT convention, CDR3 was defined as the stretch from the second conserved V-encoded cysteine to the conserved J-encoded phenylalanine. Sequences without an unambiguous match to a single V gene segment were excluded from the earlier analysis of about 630 of the donors. An earlier analysis of 450 to 650 of the donors called V segments functional above 56.7% productive rearrangements and segregating when the between-donor standard deviation exceeded 5%. To diagnose cytomegalovirus status from the catalog of TCR beta chain sequences, a statistical classification framework was built. A later analysis assigned V and J genes by comparing TCR nucleotide sequences with IMGT/GENE-DB human TR gene sequences. The TCRdist pipeline was used in a later analysis to assign CDR3 sequences and most-parsimonious VDJ recombination scenarios. In a later analysis, every TCR beta chain was defined by the combination of its CDR3 amino acid sequence and its V-gene family, and reads without a unique V-gene family were dropped. A later analysis removed 450 to 600 highly shared, low-generation-probability nucleotide sequences to deal with suspected cross-contamination and a sequencing artifact. In a later analysis, a clonal expansion index for each public chain was calculated from normalized within-repertoire ranks of inferred template counts. Generation probabilities in a later analysis came from a VDJ recombination model fitted to out-of-frame rearrangements, and those results were checked against IGoR. In a later analysis, TCR-TCR, TCR-HLA and TCR-CMV co-occurrence was scored with hypergeometric tests, and a repertoire-size bias correction was applied to TCR pairs. A later analysis estimated false discovery rates by permuting HLA or CMV assignments 20 times. A later analysis grouped co-occurring TCRs with DBSCAN, adding TCRdist sequence similarity when clustering within HLA-allele-positive subsets. Repertoires with fewer than 30,000 or more than 120,000 public chains, plus five repertoires with anomalous nucleotide sharing, were excluded from co-occurrence clustering. TCRdb carries this immuneACCESS record with in-frame sequences only. Its versions omit some clonotypes, under half of them owing to an unresolved V gene in the studies checked, with the rest unexplained. That table furnishes V, J and clone size, whereas the DNA furnished D and trimming. For this sample the table gives around 150,000 clones, of which 60% to 80% were detected only once. Together, the top ten hold just over 5% of the sample.

In total, about 650 healthy bone marrow donors made up the cohort. All cohort members were sampled while nominally healthy, although unrecorded immune exposures were likely present. The donor tested CMV seronegative and was one of the 352 seronegative cohort members. Each donor provided a peripheral blood sample, and peripheral blood mononuclear cells were used for TCR beta sequencing. The Qiagen DNeasy Blood Extraction Kit was used to extract genomic DNA from the blood cell samples. This receptor was taken from a male donor in good health and CMV-seronegative. The chain was built from TRBV25-1 and TRBJ2-7; 7 middle bases align to TRBD1. Material for sequencing was PBMCs. The nucleotide sequence is TGTGCCAGCAGTGAATCAGGCGACAGGGCGGGCTACGAGCAGTACTTC. It translates to CASSESGDRAGYEQYF.